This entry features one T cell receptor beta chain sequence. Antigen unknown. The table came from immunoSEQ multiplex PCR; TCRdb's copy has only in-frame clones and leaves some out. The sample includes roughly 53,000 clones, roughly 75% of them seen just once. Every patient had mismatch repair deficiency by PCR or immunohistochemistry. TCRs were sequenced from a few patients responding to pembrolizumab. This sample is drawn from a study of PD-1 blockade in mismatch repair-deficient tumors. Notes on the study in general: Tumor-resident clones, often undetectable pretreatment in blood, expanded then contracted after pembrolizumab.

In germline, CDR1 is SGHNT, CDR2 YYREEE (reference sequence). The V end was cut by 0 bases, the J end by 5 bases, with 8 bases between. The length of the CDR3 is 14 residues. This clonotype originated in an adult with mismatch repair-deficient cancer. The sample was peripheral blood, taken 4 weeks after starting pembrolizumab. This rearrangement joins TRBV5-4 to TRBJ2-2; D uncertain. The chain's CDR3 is CASSLERNTGELFF. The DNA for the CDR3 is TGTGCCAGCAGCTTGGAACGGAATACCGGGGAGCTGTTTTTT.